One sample yielded the 13 T cell receptor beta chains listed below, sequenced in a study of cytomegalovirus exposure and HLA in healthy donors. The PCR had 60 Vbeta and 13 Jbeta primers. Assay: immunoSEQ multiplex PCR; the TCRdb copy retains only in-frame clones and omits some. The repertoire consists of roughly 120,000 clones, with 82% occurring once and the leading ten covering roughly 22%. Sequenced input: PBMCs. The source of these receptors is a man aged 25-45 years in good health and CMV-seropositive.

This chain joins TRBV6-4 and TRBJ1-1; D is unresolved. Germline loops: CDR1 MRHNA, CDR2 SNTAGT. V was shortened by 3 bases and J by 5 bases, with 16 bases between the two germline ends. The CDR3 extends over 15 amino acids. CDR3 in DNA: TGTGCCAGCAGTGAAAATCATCCGGGGATAACTGAAGCTTTCTTT. It translates to CASSENHPGITEAFF.

The rearrangement links TRBV30 to TRBJ1-2, with D possibly being TRBD1 (6 bases). The CDR3 covers 13 residues. V was cut by 1 base and J by 4 bases, with 10 bases left in between. Germline V CDR1 and CDR2: GTSNPN, SVGIG (reference sequence). Written as DNA, the CDR3 is TGTGCCTGGAGTGAGGACAGTATCTATGGCTACACCTTC. It is translated as CAWSEDSIYGYTF.

The chain couples TRBV10-3 to TRBJ1-5, with 9 bases that match TRBD1. V lost 5 bases and J lost 3; bases outside the gene matches: 5. The germline CDR1 and CDR2 sequences are ENHRY and SYGVKD. The CDR3 spans 15 residues. The CDR3: CAISTGGIDNQPQHF. DNA for the CDR3: TGTGCCATCAGTACAGGGGGCATTGACAATCAGCCCCAGCATTTT.

The rearrangement joins TRBV5-1 to TRBJ2-2; 10 bases match TRBD1. The CDR3 loop spans 16 amino acids. Germline assignment: CDR1 SGHRS and CDR2 YFSETQ. V lost 4 bases to trimming and J lost 4 bases; unmatched junction nucleotides: 7. In nucleotides, the CDR3 is TGCGCCAGCAGCCTGACAGGGGGCGAGGGCACCGGGGAGCTGTTTTTT. The encoded protein is CASSLTGGEGTGELFF.

The CDR3 coding sequence is TGTGCCAGCAGTCCCGTTAGAGCCGACAGGGTTGAAGCTTTCTTT. This encodes CASSPVRADRVEAFF. V gene TRBV6-5 combines with J gene TRBJ1-1; TRBD1 aligns across 7 bases. Looked up from germline, CDR1 is MNHEY and CDR2 is SVGAGI. V lost 5 bases and J lost 7; bases outside the gene matches: 13. The CDR3 is 15 amino acids.

The rearrangement links TRBV9 to TRBJ2-2, with a tentative D call TRBD2 (5 bases). The germline V and J ends were trimmed by 0 bases and 6 bases, with 15 bases remaining between them. This CDR3 is 16 amino acids long. Germline-derived CDR1 and CDR2 are SGDLS and YYNGEE. The CDR3 here is CASSVGAGLGSGELFF. The CDR3, as DNA: TGTGCCAGCAGCGTAGGGGCGGGCCTCGGGTCCGGGGAGCTGTTTTTT.

CDR3 sequence: CASSSRPSSYNEQFF. The CDR3 nucleotides are TGTGCCAGCAGCTCTCGACCTAGCTCCTACAATGAGCAGTTCTTC. The J gene is TRBJ2-1, the V gene TRBV7-7; D is ambiguous. Trimming took off 4 bases at V and 0 bases at J, with 10 bases between the two ends. Germline V gene data show CDR1 as SSHAT and CDR2 as FNYEAQ (reference sequence). This CDR3 region has 15 residues.

The V call is TRBV5-5, the J call TRBJ2-5, with 11 bases lining up with TRBD2. From germline, CDR1 is SGHKS and CDR2 YYEKEE (reference sequence). Unmatched junction bases numbered 8, after V lost 2 bases and J lost 2 bases. CDR3 length: 17 amino acids. CDR3 in amino acids: CASSFSGGASGQETQYF. The CDR3 region has the DNA TGTGCCAGCAGCTTTAGCGGGGGGGCAAGTGGGCAAGAGACCCAGTACTTC.

The chain carries TRBV5-1 and TRBJ1-1, with unresolved D. The CDR3 is made up of 14 amino acids. CDR1 and CDR2 from the germline V gene are SGHRS and YFSETQ. The V and J ends lost 2 bases and 4 bases respectively, with 12 bases between them. The CDR3 sequence: CASSLDSRGTEAFF. The CDR3 DNA is TGCGCCAGCAGCTTAGACTCACGGGGCACTGAAGCTTTCTTT.

V and J are TRBV28 and TRBJ2-5; D unclear. The CDR3 sequence is 12 residues long. V lost 1 base, J lost 5 bases, and 5 bases lay in between. Germline V lookup: CDR1 MDHEN, CDR2 SYDVKM. The DNA of the CDR3 is TGTGCCAGCAGTTTATCTGAGGAGACCCAGTACTTC. Protein: CASSLSEETQYF. The full variable domain, its missing parts supplied by reference TRBV28 and TRBJ2-5, is DVKVTQSSRYLVKRTGEKVFLECVQDMDHENMFWYRQDPGLGLRLIYFSYDVKMKEKGDIPEGYSVSREKKERFSLILESASTNQTSMYLCASSLSEETQYFGPGTRLLVL.

The chain combines TRBV23-1 with TRBJ2-4; tentative D call: TRBD1 (5 bases). TRBV23-1 is an open reading frame, and its role is uncertain. This CDR3 region has 17 residues. The V and J ends lost 6 bases and 0 bases respectively, with 18 bases between them. The CDR3 loop is CASSPRVEALAKNIQYF. The CDR3 bases are TGCGCCAGCAGCCCCAGGGTGGAAGCCCTAGCCAAAAACATTCAGTACTTC.

The chain recombines TRBV5-4 with TRBJ2-3; weak D call: TRBD2 (5 bases). The CDR3 sequence is 16 residues long. V gave up 2 bases and J gave up 0 bases, with 13 bases separating them. Per germline, CDR1 SGHNT and CDR2 YYREEE (reference sequence). CDR3 protein: CASSLRRRASTDTQYF. The CDR3 coding sequence is TGTGCCAGCAGCTTAAGGCGGCGGGCGAGCACAGATACGCAGTATTTT.

This chain connects TRBV2 to TRBJ1-1; unclear D gene. Germline V lookup: CDR1 SNHLY, CDR2 FYNNEI. Trimming took off 4 bases at V and 0 bases at J, with 9 bases between the two ends. This CDR3 spans 14 amino acids. The CDR3 DNA sequence: TGTGCCAGCAGTGTCCGAGGAATGAACACTGAAGCTTTCTTT. It translates to CASSVRGMNTEAFF.